This TCR beta chain was identified during a study of regulatory T cells in long-lasting Graves disease. Regarding the study as a whole: Newly diagnosed disease favored TRBV20-1 and TRBJ2-1 over persistent disease.

The TCR beta library used iRepertoire HTBI primers with Arm-PCR amplification of CDR3. TCRdb recomputed calls from the multiplex PCR reads with MiXCR, one row per CDR3 protein. The sample lists 200,000 to 250,000 distinct CDR3 sequences, around 19% seen once, with more than 20% in the top ten. Details on this clonotype: The antigen is undetermined. This likely stems from a read error, as it lies one base from a far larger clone.

With V trimmed by 0 bases and J by 7 bases, 15 bases remained unmatched. The germline gives CDR1 GTSNPN, CDR2 SVGIG (reference sequence). The CDR3 spans 16 residues. Time point here: newly diagnosed GD, antithyroid drugs for less than 3 months. RNA from PBMCs was the source of the TCR library. Graves' disease diagnosis relied on American Thyroid Association guidelines. Roughly 10 milliliters of peripheral blood were taken and placed in EDTA tubes. The clonotype comes from a female donor with Graves disease. Sequences were derived from peripheral blood mononuclear cells (PBMCs), sampled at new diagnosis, from a patient treated with antithyroid drugs. The chain links TRBV30 to TRBJ2-7, with 7 bases fitting TRBD1. In DNA form, the CDR3 reads TGTGCCTGGAGTGTGGAATCAGGGGGAGCAGGCGATGAGCAGTACTTC. Protein sequence: CAWSVESGGAGDEQYF.